This T cell receptor beta chain was documented in a study of control samples from healthy donors and cancer patients. TCRdb keeps only in-frame clones here, not all; method: immunoSEQ multiplex PCR. The sample lists about 120,000 clones, more than 70% occurring once. The sequence was obtained from a middle-aged man in good health. The material sequenced was blood.

The CDR3 region is CASSIVTLNYGYTF. In DNA form, the CDR3 reads TGTGCCAGTAGTATAGTGACATTAAACTATGGCTACACCTTC. V and J are TRBV19 and TRBJ1-2; D gene uncertain. V lost 1 base and J 2 bases, leaving 8 bases between the germline ends. Germline V gene lookup returns CDR1 LNHDA and CDR2 SQIVND (reference sequence). This CDR3 has 14 residues.